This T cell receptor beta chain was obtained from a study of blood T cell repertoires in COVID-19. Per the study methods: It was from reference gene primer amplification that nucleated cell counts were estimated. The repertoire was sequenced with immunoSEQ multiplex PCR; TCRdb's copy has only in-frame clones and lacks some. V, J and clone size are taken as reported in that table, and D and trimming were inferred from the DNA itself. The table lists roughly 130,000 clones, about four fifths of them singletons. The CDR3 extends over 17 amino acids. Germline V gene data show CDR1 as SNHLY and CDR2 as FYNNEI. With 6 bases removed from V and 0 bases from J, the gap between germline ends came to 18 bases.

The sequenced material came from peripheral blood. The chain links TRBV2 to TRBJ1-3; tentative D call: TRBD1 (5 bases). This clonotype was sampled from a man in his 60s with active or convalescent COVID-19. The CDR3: CASSQNQGRLSGNTIYF. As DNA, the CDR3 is TGTGCCAGCAGCCAAAACCAGGGCAGACTCTCTGGAAACACCATATATTTT.